These T cell receptor beta chains were read from a single sample in a study of blood T cell repertoires in COVID-19. TCRdb's copy holds only in-frame clones and misses some; the assay was immunoSEQ multiplex PCR. The table shows 90,000 to 120,000 clones, with roughly 92% occurring only once. The sequencing sample was made of peripheral blood. The receptor source for this set is a man aged 65 to 79 with acute or convalescent COVID-19. The conserved cysteine and the conserved F or W are not part of the CDR3 here.

V gene,CDR3 protein
TRBV4-2,ASSQDWSQPQH
TRBV29-1,SVVGSLGETQY
TRBV10-3,AISDLGLAGDTGELF
TRBV27,ASSFGRAVYNEQF
TRBV5-1,ASSPSREGYT
TRBV6-5,ASSYRGGEAF
TRBV27,ASSPRTANTEAF
TRBV3-1/TRBV3-2,ASSQYENGGYT
TRBV18,ASSPPDSPGGAQY
TRBV5-1,ASRHSSGQETQY
TRBV27,ASSWGLAGVGEQY
TRBV5-1,ASSLLAGGLYTQY
TRBV3-1/TRBV3-2,ASSLGVTELLSPLGLH
TRBV4-3,ASSQDARLLNYGYT
TRBV11-2,ASSRSRTGAVGELF
TRBV29-1,SVQTVGEAPLH
TRBV5-6,ASSWGTGEAGELF
TRBV18,ASSDRVTEAF
TRBV5-1,ASSQGTGGPRTQY
TRBV7-9,ASSLAGRVGNTIY
TRBV29-1,SAKRYTGEAF
TRBV9,ASSPRWGGTSTDTQY
TRBV7-9,ASSRRDIRRDQPQH
TRBV4-1,ASSPLAGENYEQY
TRBV27,ASSLGTSGSYEQY
TRBV5-1,ASSGRAIQNEQF
TRBV10-3,AISPGREGRDEQF
TRBV4-1,ASSQNTGAGTQY